The present T cell receptor (beta chain) was sequenced within a study of blood T cell repertoires in COVID-19. Overall study: Acute and convalescent COVID-19 specimens originated in the United States, Italy and Spain. PBMCs, B-cell-depleted T cells, or T cells were the source of the cDNA or gDNA that made up the material.

Germline V CDR1 and CDR2: MNHNS, SASEGT. The CDR3 is 16 residues long. J gave up 0 bases and V 3 bases, and 5 bases lay outside the gene matches. Original data processing: For nucleated cells, counts were estimated from reference gene primer amplification. The method was immunoSEQ multiplex PCR; TCRdb's version includes in-frame clones alone and lacks a portion of them. D and trimming come from the DNA, and the V and J calls and clone size come from that table. There are roughly 330,000 clones in the sample; around 80% occur only once, and 1% to 1.5% lies in the top ten. The sequence came from a woman aged 50 to 65 with acute or convalescent COVID-19. The material sequenced was peripheral blood. The chain recombines TRBV6-1 with TRBJ1-1; the match to TRBD1 covers 9 bases. The CDR3, as DNA: TGTGCCAGCAGTGACACCGGGACAGGGCTGAACACTGAAGCTTTCTTT. Encoded protein: CASSDTGTGLNTEAFF.